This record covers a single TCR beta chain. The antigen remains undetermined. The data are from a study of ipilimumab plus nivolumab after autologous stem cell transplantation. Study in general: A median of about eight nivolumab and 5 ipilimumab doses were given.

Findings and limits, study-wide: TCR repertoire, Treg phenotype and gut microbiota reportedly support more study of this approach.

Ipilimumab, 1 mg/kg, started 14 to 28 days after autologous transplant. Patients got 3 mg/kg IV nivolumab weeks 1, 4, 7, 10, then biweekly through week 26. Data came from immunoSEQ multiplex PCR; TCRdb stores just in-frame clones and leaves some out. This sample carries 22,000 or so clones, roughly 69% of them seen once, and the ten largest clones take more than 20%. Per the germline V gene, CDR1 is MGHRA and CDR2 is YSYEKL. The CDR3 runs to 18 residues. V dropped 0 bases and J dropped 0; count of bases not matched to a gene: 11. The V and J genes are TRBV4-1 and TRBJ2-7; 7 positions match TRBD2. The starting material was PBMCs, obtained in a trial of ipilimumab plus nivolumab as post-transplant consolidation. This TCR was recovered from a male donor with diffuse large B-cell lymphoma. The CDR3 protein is CASSQEGVSGGFSYEQYF. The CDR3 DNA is TGCGCCAGCAGCCAAGAAGGGGTGTCGGGGGGATTCTCCTACGAGCAGTACTTC.